This T cell receptor (beta chain) was identified during a study of blood T cells in healthy people across ages. Study observations and caveats: No conclusive comparison of naive versus antigen-experienced cells was possible with unsorted PBMCs. Fewer expanded clones and more diversity marked long-lived versus aged donors.

V shed 3 bases and J 10 bases; nucleotides not matched to a gene: 6. This CDR3 has 15 amino acids. Germline-derived CDR1 and CDR2 are SGHTA and FQGNSA. Points on this clonotype: Antigen: not known.

Combining a sample-barcoded 5' primer with a J-beta primer mix, a second PCR ran for roughly 6 to 12 cycles. TCRdb re-derived calls from the 5' RACE reads in MiXCR, one entry per CDR3 protein. This repertoire shows approximately 770,000 distinct CDR3 sequences, roughly 50% found once; its top ten account for approximately 21%. This receptor was obtained from a man aged 25 to 40 in good health. The chain joins TRBV7-2 to TRBJ2-3; 14 nucleotides line up with TRBD2. Sample: blood. CDR3 sequence reads: CASSLGTSGGSAQYF. The CDR3 DNA sequence: TGTGCCAGCAGCTTGGGGACTAGCGGGGGATCGGCGCAGTATTTT.